The 3 T cell receptor beta chains reported below all come from one sample, sequenced in a study of beta chain features in type 1 diabetes. The sequenced template was cDNA made from the entire isolated RNA. Some clones are missing from TCRdb's copy, which holds only in-frame ones; the method was immunoSEQ multiplex PCR. The sample lists under 300,000 clones; 20% were seen once. These receptors lack a known antigen. Study findings and constraints: Shorter TCRB CDR3s, moderately but significantly so, were found in Type 1 diabetes patients in all four CD4+ subsets.

Sequencing was carried out using naive CD4+ T cells from blood. The source is a woman in her forties with type 1 diabetes.

This clone was seen only a few times. The V and J genes are TRBV11-1 and TRBJ2-1; D is uncertain. This CDR3 comprises 12 residues. V lost 2 bases and J 9 bases, leaving 8 bases between the germline ends. The germline V gene encodes CDR1 SGHAT and CDR2 FQDESV (reference sequence). The CDR3 sequence is CASSLIVAEQFF. CDR3 nucleotide sequence: TGTGCCAGCAGCTTAATAGTCGCTGAGCAGTTCTTC.

This chain links TRBV5-1 with TRBJ2-4; D is uncertain. The CDR3 spans 15 residues. CDR1 is SGHRS, CDR2 YFSETQ, per germline. The V end was cut by 4 bases, the J end by 0 bases, with 11 bases between. CDR3 nucleotides: TGCGCCAGCAGCCGCTCGTACATAGCCAAAAACATTCAGTACTTC. It translates to CASSRSYIAKNIQYF.

This clone has a handful of counts. The rearrangement links TRBV18 to TRBJ1-6; no firm D call. The V gene lost 3 bases and the J gene lost 8 bases, with 11 bases spanning the gap. This CDR3 spans 14 amino acids. CDR1 and CDR2 from the germline V gene are KGHSH and LQKENI. CDR3 DNA: TGTGCCAGCTCACCGGGGAGTACGGATTCACCCCTCCACTTT. The encoded protein is CASSPGSTDSPLHF.